Below, 17 T cell receptor beta chains from the same sample are listed, as sequenced in a study of PD-1 blockade in mismatch repair-deficient tumors. Produced via immunoSEQ multiplex PCR; TCRdb's table is partial and in-frame only. The sample records about 14,000 clones, 70% to 85% being singletons. The sample was PBMCs, taken approximately 14 weeks after starting pembrolizumab. Source of these receptors: an adult with mismatch repair-deficient cancer.

The V call is TRBV5-1, the J call TRBJ2-5; TRBD1 matches at 8 bases. CDR1 is SGHRS, CDR2 YFSETQ, per germline. J was trimmed by 4 bases and V by 0 bases; bases with no gene match: 5. This CDR3 contains 15 residues. CDR3 sequence reads: CASSLGQGWRETQYF. The DNA of the CDR3 is TGCGCCAGCAGCTTGGGACAGGGGTGGCGAGAGACCCAGTACTTC. Filled out from reference TRBV5-1 and TRBJ2-5, the complete variable domain reads KAGVTQTPRYLIKTRGQQVTLSCSPISGHRSVSWYQQTPGQGLQFLFEYFSETQRNKGNFPGRFSGRQFSNSRSEMNVSTLELGDSALYLCASSLGQGWRETQYFGPGTRLLVL.

This clone showed up just a few times. This chain joins TRBV5-1 and TRBJ1-4; a weak D match, TRBD1 (5 bases). CDR3 length: 15 residues. The V gene lost 6 bases and the J gene lost 2 bases, with 14 bases spanning the gap. Germline-derived CDR1 and CDR2 are SGHRS and YFSETQ. In DNA form, the CDR3 reads TGCGCCAGCACTTTACAAGGGGCTACTAATGAAAAACTGTTTTTT. Translating it yields CASTLQGATNEKLFF.

V gene TRBV11-1 combines with J gene TRBJ1-2; D perhaps matches TRBD1 (5 bases). Germline V lookup: CDR1 SGHAT, CDR2 FQDESV (reference sequence). Between the trimmed V and J ends, which lost 3 bases and 4 bases, there was a span of 9 bases. The CDR3 is 13 residues long. CDR3 nucleotides: TGTGCCAGCAGCTTCGGACAATTCTATGGCTACACCTTC. Protein sequence: CASSFGQFYGYTF. Combining the CDR3 with reference TRBV11-1 and TRBJ1-2 gives the whole variable domain EAEVAQSPRYKITEKSQAVAFWCDPISGHATLYWYRQILGQGPELLVQFQDESVVDDSQLPKDRFSAERLKGVDSTLKIQPAELGDSAMYLCASSFGQFYGYTFGSGTRLTVV.

V and J are TRBV4-2 and TRBJ2-1, with 9 positions matching TRBD2. From germline, CDR1 is LGHNA and CDR2 YNFKEQ. The V and J ends lost 1 base and 8 bases, in that order; junction bases with no gene match: 6. CDR3 length: 15 residues. The CDR3 DNA reads as TGTGCCAGCAGCCAAGGAGGGGTAGCGGGAGATGAGCAGTTCTTC. Translated: CASSQGGVAGDEQFF.

The chain is built from TRBV7-9 and TRBJ2-5, with D hard to call. The better agreement between TRBJ2-7 and the DNA end casts doubt on the J call. CDR1 and CDR2 from the germline V gene are SEHNR and FQNEAQ (reference sequence). CDR3 size: 12 residues. CDR3 region: CASSPVSAEQYF. CDR3 DNA sequence: TGTGCCAGCAGCCCGGTAAGTGCCGAGCAGTACTTC.

The chain carries TRBV29-1 and TRBJ1-3; TRBD1 is a possible D gene (5 bases). CDR1 and CDR2 from the germline V gene are SQVTM and ANQGSEA. With 4 bases removed from V and 0 bases from J, the gap between germline ends came to 7 bases. This CDR3 has 13 amino acids. The CDR3 DNA follows: TGCAGCGTTGTGGGGGGCTCTGGAAACACCATATATTTT. This gives the protein CSVVGGSGNTIYF.

The J gene is TRBJ1-5, the V gene TRBV19, with 7 bases fitting TRBD1. The CDR3 has 16 residues. The V segment lost 2 bases and the J segment 0 bases; nucleotides outside the gene matches: 4. Germline values: CDR1 LNHDA, CDR2 SQIVND (reference sequence). CDR3 residues: CASSILTGDSNQPQHF. The CDR3 nucleotides read TGTGCCAGTAGTATATTAACAGGGGATAGCAATCAGCCCCAGCATTTT.

This chain links TRBV9 with TRBJ2-3; 7 nucleotides align to TRBD2. Losses at the gene ends were 2 bases for V and 0 bases for J; bases not matched to a gene: 3. Germline lookup yields CDR1 SGDLS and CDR2 YYNGEE. The CDR3 has 15 residues. CDR3: CASSVLSGSTDTQYF. CDR3 DNA sequence: TGTGCCAGCAGCGTCCTTAGCGGGAGCACAGATACGCAGTATTTT.

The chain combines TRBV19 with TRBJ2-2; 11 nucleotides agree with TRBD2. Trimming cost V 7 bases and J 1 base; bases outside gene matches: 8. The CDR3 has 17 residues. Germline CDR1 is LNHDA and CDR2 is SQIVND (reference sequence). CDR3 region: CASTLSGTSGNTGELFF. In DNA form, the CDR3 reads TGTGCCAGTACCCTGTCTGGGACTAGCGGGAACACCGGGGAGCTGTTTTTT.

V is TRBV2 and J is TRBJ2-7, with D uncertain. V lost 11 bases and J 2 bases, leaving 19 bases between the germline ends. The CDR3 runs to 14 residues. Germline CDR1 is SNHLY and CDR2 is FYNNEI. The CDR3 region has the DNA TGTGCCGGCATTGGTCAGTTTCGTACCTACGAGCAGTACTTC. Translation gives CAGIGQFRTYEQYF.

This chain uses TRBV9 with TRBJ2-3; tentatively, D is TRBD2 (5 bases). Trimming removed 0 bases from V and 6 bases from J, with 17 bases in between. Germline CDR1 SGDLS, CDR2 YYNGEE. The CDR3 has 16 residues. The CDR3 DNA is TGTGCCAGCAGCGTAGGGTCTAGCCAGGCGGTCGATACGCAGTATTTT. Protein: CASSVGSSQAVDTQYF.

The chain links TRBV5-1 to TRBJ1-3; 8 bases are shared with TRBD1. The V gene's germline CDR1 is SGHRS and CDR2 YFSETQ. There are 16 residues in the CDR3. The J segment lost 4 bases and the V segment lost 0 bases, leaving 6 bases of the junction unmatched. The CDR3 bases are TGCGCCAGCAGCTTGGCAGGACAGGGATACGGAAACACCATATATTTT. Translated, it gives CASSLAGQGYGNTIYF.

The rearrangement joins TRBV18 to TRBJ2-7; D is perhaps TRBD2 (7 bases). Trimming left V 6 bases short and J 5 bases short, with 20 bases between. CDR3 length: 15 residues. Germline V gives CDR1 KGHSH, CDR2 LQKENI. Here the CDR3 DNA reads TGTGCCAGCTCTACCGGGGCAGGGGAGGGCGACGAGCAGTACTTC. Translation gives CASSTGAGEGDEQYF. Together with reference TRBV18 and TRBJ2-7, the CDR3 gives the full variable domain: NAGVMQNPRHLVRRRGQEARLRCSPMKGHSHVYWYRQLPEEGLKFMVYLQKENIIDESGMPKERFSAEFPKEGPSILRIQQVVRGDSAAYFCASSTGAGEGDEQYFGPGTRLTVT.

This chain connects TRBV29-1 to TRBJ2-7, with D perhaps matching TRBD2 (6 bases). The CDR3 sequence is 12 residues long. Deletions cut 4 bases from V and 2 bases from J, with 9 bases between. Looked up from germline, CDR1 is SQVTM and CDR2 is ANQGSEA. The CDR3 here is CSVVEGTYEQYF. The CDR3 nucleotides are TGCAGCGTTGTGGAGGGAACCTACGAGCAGTACTTC.

CDR3 amino acids: CASSAVRGSGEAFF. In nucleotides, the CDR3 is TGTGCCAGCAGTGCGGTCAGGGGTTCTGGGGAAGCTTTCTTT. The chain joins TRBV6-1 to TRBJ1-1; D might be TRBD1 (6 bases). Trimming took 4 bases from V and 8 from J, leaving 17 bases between them. Germline V gene sequence: CDR1 MNHNS, CDR2 SASEGT. The CDR3 is made up of 14 amino acids.

The V call is TRBV5-1, the J call TRBJ1-1; no reliable D call. Trimming removed 4 bases from V and 7 bases from J, with 11 bases in between. The CDR3 runs to 12 residues. CDR1 SGHRS and CDR2 YFSETQ come from the germline V gene. CDR3: CASSPPGSEAFF. For the CDR3, the DNA is TGCGCCAGCAGCCCCCCGGGGAGTGAAGCTTTCTTT.

The chain is built from TRBV7-9 and TRBJ2-1; 12 bases line up with TRBD2. This CDR3 has 15 amino acids. CDR1 is SEHNR and CDR2 is FQNEAQ in the germline V gene (reference sequence). V dropped 3 bases and J dropped 4; count of bases not matched to a gene: 1. DNA for the CDR3: TGTGCCAGCAGCTTGGGGACTAGCGGGTACAATGAGCAGTTCTTC. Residues: CASSLGTSGYNEQFF.